Presented here are 5 T cell receptor beta chains from one specimen sequenced in a study of graft-versus-host responses after intestinal transplantation (dated by TCRdb to the early 2020s). Antigens of these TCRs are unknown. Receptor amplification or capture employed the immunoSEQ multiplex PCR assay. This is the immuneACCESS table as TCRdb keeps it, with only in-frame sequences that have V and J called. A part of the clones is gone; compared with another copy, unresolved V genes explain less than half, and the rest is unexplained. The sample has some 130,000 clones on record, approximately 95% of them singletons. Of the sample, over 2.5% is held by the ten largest clones. The sample's time point label, decoded: cells obtained before transplantation from donor or recipient. The material sequenced was unstimulated CD8+ T cells sorted from spleen or lymph node cells, taken before intestinal transplant. These receptors were collected from a human donor who received an intestinal transplant.

CDR3 sequence: CASRPPTKNTGELFF. In DNA, the CDR3 is TGTGCCAGCAGACCCCCTACTAAAAACACCGGGGAGCTGTTTTTT. The genes are TRBV5-5 and TRBJ2-2; D is unresolved. Trimming took 5 bases from V and 2 from J, leaving 13 bases between them. From germline, CDR1 is SGHKS and CDR2 YYEKEE (reference sequence). The CDR3 consists of 15 residues.

This sequence joins TRBV6-6 and TRBJ1-2; the match to TRBD1 covers 7 bases. CDR3 length: 15 residues. V gave up 2 bases and J gave up 7 bases; unmatched junction bases: 10. Germline CDR1 MNHNY, CDR2 SVGAGI (reference sequence). For the CDR3, the DNA is TGTGCCAGCAGTTACACGGGAGGGGGCGGCAGTGGCTACACCTTC. This gives the protein CASSYTGGGGSGYTF.

This clone has just one count. V and J are TRBV28 and TRBJ2-1; possible D gene TRBD2, 5 bases. CDR3 size: 14 residues. The germline V gene has CDR1 MDHEN and CDR2 SYDVKM. V dropped 7 bases and J dropped 12 bases, with 22 bases sitting between them. CDR3 coding DNA: TGTGCCAGCATCCCGGGAAGGACGGCGGAAGGGCAGTTCTTC. This codes for CASIPGRTAEGQFF.

V is TRBV11-2 and J is TRBJ2-7; D gene uncertain. CDR3 length: 12 amino acids. The germline CDR1 and CDR2 sequences are SGHAT and FQNNGV. The germline V and J ends were trimmed by 0 bases and 6 bases, with 6 bases remaining between them. As DNA, the CDR3 is TGTGCCAGCAGCTTAGATCTGCTCGAGCAGTACTTC. Amino acid sequence: CASSLDLLEQYF. The whole variable domain, remainder taken from reference TRBV11-2 and TRBJ2-7, is EAGVAQSPRYKIIEKRQSVAFWCNPISGHATLYWYQQILGQGPKLLIQFQNNGVVDDSQLPKDRFSAERLKGVDSTLKIQPAKLEDSAVYLCASSLDLLEQYFGPGTRLTVT.

V gene TRBV4-1 combines with J gene TRBJ1-2; TRBD1 matches at 9 bases. Per the germline V gene, CDR1 is MGHRA and CDR2 is YSYEKL. V lost 3 bases and J lost 2; bases outside the gene matches: 4. The CDR3 has 15 amino acids. The CDR3 coding sequence is TGCGCCAGCAGCCATATAGGGACAGGGAACTATGGCTACACCTTC. Protein sequence: CASSHIGTGNYGYTF.